The 31 T cell receptor beta chains reported below all come from one sample, sequenced in a study of T cell responses to AZD1222 COVID-19 vaccine. Generated by immunoSEQ multiplex PCR, the TCRdb table keeps only in-frame clones and is missing some. The sample holds tens of thousands of clones, around 85% seen once. Sequencing used peripheral blood, obtained on day 0 of AZD1222 vaccination. All receptors come from an adult in good health.

This chain links TRBV24-1 with TRBJ2-2; the match to TRBD1 covers 10 bases. The CDR3 is 16 amino acids. V shed 4 bases and J 2 bases; nucleotides not matched to a gene: 3. CDR1 and CDR2 from the germline V gene are KGHDR and SFDVKD. CDR3 DNA: TGTGCCACCAGTGACCGGGACAGGGGAAACACCGGGGAGCTGTTTTTT. Amino acid sequence: CATSDRDRGNTGELFF.

The chain employs TRBV19 and TRBJ2-7; 9 bases map to TRBD2. Unmatched junction bases numbered 10, after V lost 8 bases and J lost 5 bases. The length of the CDR3 is 14 residues. Germline V gene data show CDR1 as LNHDA and CDR2 as SQIVND (reference sequence). CDR3 residues: CASCSIAGAHEQYF. DNA of the CDR3: TGTGCCAGTTGTTCTATAGCGGGAGCTCACGAGCAGTACTTC. The full variable domain, its missing parts supplied by reference TRBV19 and TRBJ2-7, is DGGITQSPKYLFRKEGQNVTLSCEQNLNHDAMYWYRQDPGQGLRLIYYSQIVNDFQKGDIAEGYSVSREKKESFPLTVTSAQKNPTAFYLCASCSIAGAHEQYFGPGTRLTVT.

This clone was seen once. This chain joins TRBV19 and TRBJ2-5; D is perhaps TRBD1 or TRBD2 (5 bases each). This CDR3 comprises 15 residues. The germline V and J ends were trimmed by 3 bases and 4 bases, with 15 bases remaining between them. In germline, CDR1 is LNHDA, CDR2 SQIVND (reference sequence). The DNA for the CDR3 is TGTGCCAGTAGTATTGGGGCCATTCGGGGAGAGACCCAGTACTTC. This codes for CASSIGAIRGETQYF.

Only one count was recorded for this clone. The rearrangement joins TRBV5-8 to TRBJ1-2, with a tentative D call TRBD1 (6 bases). The CDR3 length is 16 residues. The ends were cut back, 0 bases at V and 4 bases at J, with 16 bases in the middle. CDR1 and CDR2 (germline): SGHTS, YDEGEE. The CDR3 bases are TGTGCCAGCAGCTTGGTCCCCGACAGGCGTAGCTATGGCTACACCTTC. As protein: CASSLVPDRRSYGYTF.

The chain recombines TRBV7-9 with TRBJ1-2; D is uncertain. Deletions cut 0 bases from V and 7 bases from J, with 12 bases between. Germline values: CDR1 SEHNR, CDR2 FQNEAQ (reference sequence). CDR3 length: 14 amino acids. CDR3 residues: CASSLAKPSGGYTF. The CDR3 region has the DNA TGTGCCAGCAGCTTAGCGAAACCTTCGGGTGGCTACACCTTC.

The chain uses TRBV5-1 and TRBJ2-7; TRBD1 agrees at 8 bases. The CDR3 extends over 17 amino acids. Germline CDR1 reads SGHRS; CDR2 reads YFSETQ. The V gene end was trimmed by 0 bases and the J gene end by 0 bases; junction bases not matched to a gene: 8. Here the CDR3 reads CASSLAGWQGASYEQYF. CDR3 coding DNA: TGCGCCAGCAGCTTGGCCGGTTGGCAGGGGGCCTCCTACGAGCAGTACTTC.

This chain uses TRBV10-2 with TRBJ2-7; 9 nucleotides align to TRBD1. This CDR3 is built from 13 residues. Germline V gene lookup returns CDR1 WSHSY and CDR2 SAAADI. V shed 6 bases, J shed 2 bases, and the junction held 2 bases outside the gene matches. In DNA, the CDR3 is TGCGCCAGCAGGAGACAGGGGGCCTACGAGCAGTACTTC. Its translation: CASRRQGAYEQYF.

The chain couples TRBV5-1 to TRBJ1-1; tentatively, D is TRBD1 (6 bases). Germline-derived CDR1 and CDR2 are SGHRS and YFSETQ. Trimming left V 4 bases short and J 1 base short, with 14 bases between. The CDR3 runs to 15 residues. The CDR3 DNA sequence: TGCGCCAGCAGCCTGCACAGGGTAGGGAACACTGAAGCTTTCTTT. Amino acid sequence: CASSLHRVGNTEAFF.

This sequence joins TRBV27 and TRBJ2-2; D gene unclear. Germline V CDR1 and CDR2: MNHEY, SMNVEV (reference sequence). Between the trimmed V and J ends, which lost 3 bases and 7 bases, there was a span of 6 bases. The CDR3 sequence is 12 residues long. The CDR3 coding sequence is TGTGCCAGCAGTTTTCTTTACGGGGAGCTGTTTTTT. Its translation: CASSFLYGELFF.

The CDR3 protein is CASSSLEVVSDIQYF. CDR3 DNA sequence: TGTGCCAGCAGCTCTTTGGAAGTCGTTAGTGACATTCAGTACTTC. This rearrangement joins TRBV7-3 to TRBJ2-4; no clear D. The CDR3 length is 15 residues. Germline CDR1 reads SGHTA; CDR2 reads FQGTGA. The germline V and J ends were trimmed by 4 bases and 8 bases, with 18 bases remaining between them.

This sequence joins TRBV6-6 and TRBJ1-6, with a weak D call TRBD1 (5 bases). Germline values: CDR1 MNHNY, CDR2 SVGAGI (reference sequence). The CDR3 runs 14 residues. V lost 0 bases and J 7 bases, leaving 7 bases between the germline ends. The CDR3, as DNA: TGTGCCAGCAGTTACTCTCGGGGGAATTCACCCCTCCACTTT. This codes for CASSYSRGNSPLHF.

V usage is TRBV24-1 and J usage is TRBJ1-5, with a possible D match to TRBD1 (5 bases). Germline-derived CDR1 and CDR2 are KGHDR and SFDVKD. The germline V and J ends were trimmed by 6 bases and 5 bases, with 19 bases remaining between them. The CDR3 length is 16 residues. The CDR3 nucleotides read TGTGCCACCAGTCGGGGGACGTTCGAGGTGGATCAGCCCCAGCATTTT. It codes for CATSRGTFEVDQPQHF.

The rearrangement uses TRBV7-8 and TRBJ1-2; no reliable D call. V was pared by 0 bases and J by 10 bases, with 15 bases between. CDR3 size: 14 residues. Germline CDR1 and CDR2: SGHVS and FQNEAQ. The CDR3 loop reads CASSLALRQVPYTF. The CDR3 DNA sequence: TGTGCCAGCAGCTTAGCGCTTCGTCAGGTACCCTACACCTTC.

The chain is built from TRBV3-1 (or the pseudogene TRBV3-2) and TRBJ2-5; D might be TRBD1 (5 bases). V shed 2 bases and J shed 4 bases, with 17 bases lying between them. Germline V gene data show CDR1 as LGHDT and CDR2 as YNNKEL (reference sequence). This CDR3 is built from 16 residues. Here the CDR3 reads CASSQNQGGYGETQYF. CDR3 nucleotide sequence: TGTGCCAGCAGCCAAAACCAGGGCGGCTATGGAGAGACCCAGTACTTC.

This chain's CDR3 is CSVPDRIYADTQYF. As DNA, the CDR3 is TGCAGCGTACCGGACAGAATTTATGCGGATACGCAGTATTTT. This chain links TRBV29-1 with TRBJ2-3; perhaps TRBD1 as D (6 bases). The CDR3 runs to 14 residues. V lost 6 bases and J lost 6, with 19 bases in between. Germline values: CDR1 SQVTM, CDR2 ANQGSEA.

V is TRBV29-1 and J is TRBJ2-3; D is perhaps TRBD1 or TRBD2 (5 bases each). The CDR3 totals 12 residues. Per the germline V gene, CDR1 is SQVTM and CDR2 is ANQGSEA. Trimming shortened V by 7 bases and J by 2 bases, and 10 bases separated the two germline ends. This CDR3 reads CSGVGDTDTQYF. CDR3 DNA sequence: TGCAGCGGGGTGGGGGACACAGATACGCAGTATTTT.

J is TRBJ1-1 and V is TRBV29-1, with a tentative D call TRBD1 (6 bases). Germline CDR1 is SQVTM and CDR2 is ANQGSEA. Trimming took off 7 bases at V and 7 bases at J, with 16 bases between the two ends. The CDR3 spans 12 residues. Here the CDR3 DNA reads TGCAGCGCGGGGAGCGGAGGGGGTGAAGCTTTCTTT. It translates to CSAGSGGGEAFF. Variable domain in full (rest from reference TRBV29-1 and TRBJ1-1): SAVISQKPSRDICQRGTSLTIQCQVDSQVTMMFWYRQQPGQSLTLIATANQGSEATYESGFVIDKFPISRPNLTFSTLTVSNMSPEDSSIYLCSAGSGGGEAFFGQGTRLTVV.

J is TRBJ1-2 and V is TRBV7-3, with 9 bases identical to TRBD1. In germline, CDR1 is SGHTA, CDR2 FQGTGA. CDR3 length equals 12 residues. The V segment lost 3 bases and the J segment 13 bases; nucleotides outside the gene matches: 6. This chain's CDR3 is CASSLGDRALTF. In nucleotides, the CDR3 is TGTGCCAGCAGCTTGGGGGACAGGGCCCTCACCTTC.

J is TRBJ2-3 and V is TRBV19; D is ambiguous. This CDR3 comprises 13 residues. Trimming removed 5 bases at V and 1 base at J, with 7 bases between. Germline values: CDR1 LNHDA, CDR2 SQIVND (reference sequence). The CDR3 DNA follows: TGTGCCAGTAGTGAGGAACGCACAGATACGCAGTATTTT. It translates to CASSEERTDTQYF.

V gene TRBV15 combines with J gene TRBJ2-2; 11 positions match TRBD1. This CDR3 has 17 residues. Germline V gene data show CDR1 as LNHNV and CDR2 as YYDKDF (reference sequence). With 0 bases clipped from V and 4 bases from J, the junction kept 4 bases outside the gene matches. The CDR3: CATSREVGTGGTGELFF. The CDR3 DNA is TGTGCCACCAGCAGAGAAGTGGGGACAGGGGGCACCGGGGAGCTGTTTTTT.

CDR3 amino acids: CAISEGRNTGGNQPQHF. CDR3 in DNA: TGTGCCATCAGTGAGGGCCGGAACACTGGGGGCAATCAGCCCCAGCATTTT. The gene calls are TRBV10-3 and TRBJ1-5; the D is unclear. The ends were cut back, 2 bases at V and 2 bases at J, with 16 bases in the middle. The CDR3 runs 17 residues. From germline, CDR1 is ENHRY and CDR2 SYGVKD.

This sequence joins TRBV4-2 and TRBJ2-1; no definite D call. This CDR3 comprises 17 residues. CDR1 and CDR2 (germline): LGHNA, YNFKEQ. V lost 1 base, J lost 0 bases, and 13 bases lay in between. This chain's CDR3 is CASSQAQTQSSYNEQFF. CDR3 coding DNA: TGTGCCAGCAGCCAAGCCCAGACTCAGAGCTCCTACAATGAGCAGTTCTTC.

The chain employs TRBV6-1 and TRBJ1-4, with D tentatively TRBD1 (5 bases). Trimming shortened V by 2 bases and J by 1 base, and 14 bases separated the two germline ends. The germline V gene encodes CDR1 MNHNS and CDR2 SASEGT. This CDR3 spans 17 amino acids. The CDR3 protein is CASSEWGLAGTNEKLFF. The CDR3 coding sequence is TGTGCCAGCAGTGAATGGGGGTTGGCCGGAACTAATGAAAAACTGTTTTTT.

The DNA for the CDR3 is TGCGCCAGCAGTGACCCCCCGGCGCATGAGCAGTTCTTC. Its protein product is CASSDPPAHEQFF. The V and J genes are TRBV10-1 and TRBJ2-1, with D uncertain. This CDR3 spans 13 amino acids. Between the trimmed V and J ends, which lost 3 bases and 8 bases, there was a span of 11 bases. CDR1 and CDR2 (germline): WNHNN, SYGVQD (reference sequence).

This chain joins TRBV7-2 and TRBJ2-5; D gene ambiguous. The CDR3 runs 12 residues. V was trimmed by 2 bases and J by 5 bases, leaving 6 bases between them. CDR1 is SGHTA and CDR2 is FQGNSA in the germline V gene. CDR3 DNA: TGTGCCAGCAGCTTATCGCTCGAGACCCAGTACTTC. This codes for CASSLSLETQYF.

Points on this clone: Other DNA sequences within the sample encode an identical CDR3. The V call is TRBV15, the J call TRBJ1-2; D might be TRBD1 (6 bases). In germline, CDR1 is LNHNV, CDR2 YYDKDF (reference sequence). Trimming cost V 3 bases and J 8 bases, with 10 bases left between them. The CDR3 consists of 12 residues. The CDR3, as DNA: TGTGCCACCAGCAGGGACAGAGTCGGCTACACCTTC. It yields the protein CATSRDRVGYTF.

The rearrangement joins TRBV10-3 to TRBJ2-7; 13 positions agree with TRBD2. J gave up 6 bases and V 7 bases, and 3 bases lay outside the gene matches. From germline, CDR1 is ENHRY and CDR2 SYGVKD. The CDR3 is 13 residues long. The CDR3 here is CAITGLAGAEQYF. The DNA of the CDR3 is TGTGCCATCACAGGACTAGCGGGAGCCGAGCAGTACTTC.

The chain employs TRBV11-2 and TRBJ1-2; D gene uncertain. Germline lookup yields CDR1 SGHAT and CDR2 FQNNGV. CDR3 length equals 19 residues. Trimming removed 0 bases from V and 6 bases from J, with 26 bases in between. The CDR3 region is CASSLEVGRADLYDDGYTF. CDR3 coding DNA: TGTGCCAGCAGCTTAGAGGTGGGAAGGGCAGATCTATATGACGATGGCTACACCTTC.

This clone was picked up a small number of times. This rearrangement joins TRBV3-1 (or the pseudogene TRBV3-2) to TRBJ2-7, with D tentatively TRBD2 (6 bases). The germline V and J ends were trimmed by 5 bases and 4 bases, with 24 bases remaining between them. The CDR3 is 17 residues long. Germline assignment: CDR1 LGHDT and CDR2 YNNKEL (reference sequence). CDR3 DNA sequence: TGTGCCAGCAGCGGCAAGATAGGCGCGGGGCTTGTGTACGAGCAGTACTTC. Amino acid sequence: CASSGKIGAGLVYEQYF.

This clone was detected a few times. This chain joins TRBV6-5 and TRBJ2-1; D is unclear. V dropped 9 bases and J dropped 10 bases, with 13 bases sitting between them. The CDR3 runs to 11 residues. Germline-derived CDR1 and CDR2 are MNHEY and SVGAGI. The CDR3, as DNA: TGTGCCAGTTCCCCCCCTGCGGAGCAGTTCTTC. This translates into CASSPPAEQFF.

The rearrangement uses TRBV5-1 and TRBJ2-3; 7 bases align to TRBD2. The junction had 6 bases not matched to a gene; V was cut back by 1 base and J by 4 bases. The CDR3 extends over 15 amino acids. The V gene's germline CDR1 is SGHRS and CDR2 YFSETQ. CDR3 sequence (DNA): TGCGCCAGCAGCTTGAAACTAGCGACCCCAGATACGCAGTATTTT. This codes for CASSLKLATPDTQYF.